This is a list of T cell receptor beta chains from one sample in a study of shared clonotypes between healthy human individuals. Here immunoSEQ multiplex PCR was the method, and the copy in TCRdb shows in-frame clones only, minus some. The sample holds fewer than 550,000 clones, about three quarters seen once. Source material: PBMCs. Receptor source: a woman aged 40 to 50 in good health. Some clones in this sample may be carry-over from other donors' samples. Each CDR3 is given with its conserved first and last residue. D genes are given only for firm matches. Clone size, where shown, is once, few, many, or a class for clones that have expanded.

d_call	v_call	j_call	clone_size	cdr3_nt	cdr3_aa
TRBD1	TRBV11-2	TRBJ2-5	.	TGTGCCAGCAGCCTAAAAATGGGACAGGGGGCGAGAGGGGAGACCCAGTACTTC	CASSLKMGQGARGETQYF
.	TRBV5-6	TRBJ1-2	few	TGTGCCAGCAGCTTGGTGTCAGGGGATTATGGCTACACCTTC	CASSLVSGDYGYTF
TRBD2	TRBV7-2	TRBJ2-3	.	TGTGCCAGCAGCTTAGGGCTGGCGGGAGGAACAGATACGCAGTATTTT	CASSLGLAGGTDTQYF
.	TRBV7-9	TRBJ2-5	.	TGTGCCAGCAGCTTAGCGGTAGTTGAGACCCAGTACTTC	CASSLAVVETQYF
TRBD2	TRBV18	TRBJ2-7	.	TGTGCCAGCTCACCACTTACGAGCGGGAGATTCGAGCAGTACTTC	CASSPLTSGRFEQYF
.	TRBV7-9	TRBJ2-7	few	TGTGCCAGCAGCCACAGTTGGGGGGCCTACGAGCAGTACTTC	CASSHSWGAYEQYF
.	TRBV6-6	TRBJ2-7	.	TGTGCCAGCAGTTACCTCGTACTACGAGAGGAGCAGTACTTC	CASSYLVLREEQYF
TRBD1	TRBV29-1	TRBJ2-5	.	TGCAGCGTTGACCAGGGACAGCGACGGACCCAGTACTTC	CSVDQGQRRTQYF
.	TRBV28	TRBJ1-5	once	TGTGCCAGCAGTTCCGGGGAGAATCAGCCCCAGCATTTT	CASSSGENQPQHF
.	TRBV28	TRBJ2-7	.	TGTGCCAGCAGTCGACAGCTGGAGCAGTACTTC	CASSRQLEQYF
TRBD2	TRBV15	TRBJ2-1	.	TGTGCCACCGCCATAGGGGGACTAGCGGAAGCCAATGAGCAGTTCTTC	CATAIGGLAEANEQFF
.	TRBV7-9	TRBJ2-6	.	TGTGCCAGCAGCTCTTCAGGGTCTGGGGCCAACGTCCTGACTTTC	CASSSSGSGANVLTF
TRBD1	TRBV9	TRBJ2-7	once	TGTGCCAGCAGCGCAGGACAGGGGGTTTACTACGAGCAGTACTTC	CASSAGQGVYYEQYF
.	TRBV11-2	TRBJ1-4	.	TGTGCCAGCTCCTGGGGCGGGGATGAAAAACTGTTTTTT	CASSWGGDEKLFF
TRBD2	TRBV6-5	TRBJ2-1	.	TGTGCCACCGCGAGCAGGACTAGCGGTAACAATGAGCAGTTCTTC	CATASRTSGNNEQFF
.	TRBV5-6	TRBJ2-5	.	.	CASRLRFGDRETQYF
TRBD1	TRBV28	TRBJ1-5	.	TGTGCCAGCAGTCTACCGACAGGGGTCAATCAGCCCCAGCATTTT	CASSLPTGVNQPQHF
.	TRBV30	TRBJ2-3	.	TGTGCCTGGAGTACCGGGTACACAGATACGCAGTATTTT	CAWSTGYTDTQYF
TRBD2	TRBV7-3	TRBJ2-7	.	TGTGCCAGCAGCTTAACTAGCGGGAGTGTCGAGCAGTACTTC	CASSLTSGSVEQYF
.	TRBV18	TRBJ2-7	.	TGTGCCAGCTCACTTAATCACGAGCAGTACTTC	CASSLNHEQYF
TRBD1	TRBV19	TRBJ1-4	.	TGTGCCAGTAGTCCGGTCGTCGACAGGGGATTTAATGAAAAACTGTTTTTT	CASSPVVDRGFNEKLFF
.	TRBV6-1	TRBJ2-5	.	TGTGCCAGCAGTGAAGTACAGCAAGAGACCCAGTACTTC	CASSEVQQETQYF
.	TRBV7-3	TRBJ2-2	.	TGTGCCAGCAGCTTCACGGCGAACACCGGGGAGCTGTTTTTT	CASSFTANTGELFF
.	TRBV9	TRBJ2-1	.	TGTGCCAGCAGCGTAGGAGATGGGGGGACTGAAACCTCCTACAATGAGCAGTTCTTC	CASSVGDGGTETSYNEQFF
TRBD2	TRBV5-1	TRBJ2-7	.	TGCGCCAGCAGCTTGACGGCCGGGGGGTGGTACGAGCAGTACTTC	CASSLTAGGWYEQYF
TRBD2	TRBV28	TRBJ2-7	once	TGTGCCAGCAGGACTAGCGGGACCTACGAGCAGTACTTC	CASRTSGTYEQYF
TRBD1	TRBV15	TRBJ2-7	.	TGTGCCACCAGCAGAGCGAGGGGGCGCGTCCCCGAGCAGTACTTC	CATSRARGRVPEQYF
TRBD2	TRBV29-1	TRBJ2-3	.	TGCAGCGTCGACACTAGCGGAACCCCCACAGATACGCAGTATTTT	CSVDTSGTPTDTQYF
TRBD2	TRBV5-1	TRBJ2-7	.	TGCGCCAGCAGCTTGGTGAACGTGGGAGGGCCTCTCGAGCAGTACTTC	CASSLVNVGGPLEQYF
.	TRBV19	TRBJ1-4	few	TGTGCCAGTAGTCGGACACTTAATAATGAAAAACTGTTTTTT	CASSRTLNNEKLFF
TRBD2	TRBV6-1	TRBJ2-3	.	TGTACATCTTCTAGCGGAGTAGGGGCAGATACGCAGTATTTT	CTSSSGVGADTQYF
TRBD2	TRBV19	TRBJ2-3	.	TGTGCCAGTGGACCTAGCGGTAGCACAGATACGCAGTATTTT	CASGPSGSTDTQYF
.	TRBV18	TRBJ2-1	.	TGTGCCAGCTCACCACTCTCTATAAATGAGCAGTTCTTC	CASSPLSINEQFF
.	TRBV28	TRBJ2-7	.	TGTGCCAGCACCCGAACAGATTACGAGCAGTACTTC	CASTRTDYEQYF
.	TRBV21-1	TRBJ2-1	.	TGTGCCAGCAGTATCGGTCTGGGTGAGCAGTTCTTC	CASSIGLGEQFF
.	TRBV9	TRBJ2-1	few	TGTGCCAGCAGTGGGACCAGTTACAATGAGCAGTTCTTC	CASSGTSYNEQFF
.	TRBV11-3	TRBJ2-7	.	TGTGCCAGCAGCTTATTGGTTGGCTACGAGCAGTACTTC	CASSLLVGYEQYF
.	TRBV7-9	TRBJ1-5	.	TGTGCCAGCAGCTTAGACCATCAGCCCCAGCATTTT	CASSLDHQPQHF
TRBD1	TRBV2	TRBJ2-1	.	TGTGCCAGCAGTTCCGGGACAGGGGCCGACAATGAGCAGTTCTTC	CASSSGTGADNEQFF
.	TRBV15	TRBJ1-1	.	TGTGCCACCAGCAGAGATTATGTCGAGGGGGCTGAAGCTTTCTTT	CATSRDYVEGAEAFF
TRBD2	TRBV29-1	TRBJ2-1	.	TGCAGCGTGGGAGGGTACTTCAATGAGCAGTTCTTC	CSVGGYFNEQFF
.	TRBV10-3	TRBJ2-1	.	TGTGCCATCAGTGATCGAGGGGATGGCAATGAGCAGTTCTTC	CAISDRGDGNEQFF